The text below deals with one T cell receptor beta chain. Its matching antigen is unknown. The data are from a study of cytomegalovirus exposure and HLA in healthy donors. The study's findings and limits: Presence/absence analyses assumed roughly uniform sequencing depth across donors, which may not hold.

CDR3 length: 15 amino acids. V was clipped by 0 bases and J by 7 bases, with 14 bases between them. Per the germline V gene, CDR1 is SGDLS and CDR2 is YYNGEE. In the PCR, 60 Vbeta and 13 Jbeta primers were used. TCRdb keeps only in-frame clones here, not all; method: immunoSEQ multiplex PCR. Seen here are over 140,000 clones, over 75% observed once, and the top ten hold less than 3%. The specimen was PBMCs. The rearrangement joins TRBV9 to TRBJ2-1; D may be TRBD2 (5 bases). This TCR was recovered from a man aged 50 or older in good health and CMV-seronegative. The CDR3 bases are TGTGCCAGCAGCGTAGTCGGGGTCATGGGGAATGAGCAGTTCTTC. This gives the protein CASSVVGVMGNEQFF.